This T cell receptor beta chain was identified during a study of blood T cells in healthy people across ages. Regarding the study as a whole: Unsorted PBMCs prevented conclusive naive versus antigen-experienced comparison.

About this clonotype: The target antigen is unknown.

Germline V gene sequence: CDR1 GTSNPN, CDR2 SVGIG (reference sequence). This CDR3 has 12 residues. V was cut by 3 bases and J by 4 bases, with 7 bases left in between. Then a second PCR, running about 6 to 11 cycles, was carried out with a sample-barcoded 5' primer and a J-beta primer mix. TCRdb independently ran MiXCR on the 5' RACE reads; one entry per CDR3 protein. This table has approximately 960,000 distinct CDR3 sequences, 29% appearing once. These data are also associated with another study on T cells of mothers and their children.

The specimen sequenced was blood. This sequence was found in a woman between 35 and 50 years old in good health. The chain carries TRBV30 and TRBJ1-5; D not resolved. The CDR3 bases are TGTGCCTGGAGCGACGTGAATCAGCCCCAGCATTTT. Its translation is CAWSDVNQPQHF.